One sample yielded the 13 T cell receptor beta chains listed below, sequenced in a study of cytomegalovirus exposure and HLA in healthy donors. This PCR relied on a set of 60 Vbeta primers and 13 Jbeta primers. The protocol was immunoSEQ multiplex PCR, while the TCRdb copy is restricted to in-frame clones and leaves out a portion. The repertoire has 100,000 to 130,000 clones, 55% to 85% of them found once; the top ten carry roughly 8%. The sequencing sample was made of PBMCs. The receptors were gathered from a man in his thirties or forties in good health and CMV-seronegative.

The chain couples TRBV5-4 to TRBJ2-1, with a possible D match to TRBD2 (8 bases). This CDR3 is built from 15 residues. V was trimmed by 3 bases and J by 4 bases, leaving 14 bases between them. Germline lookup yields CDR1 SGHNT and CDR2 YYREEE (reference sequence). DNA of the CDR3: TGTGCCAGCAGCTCGGGAGGGACAGCATACAATGAGCAGTTCTTC. Amino acids: CASSSGGTAYNEQFF.

This clone was counted only a few times. This chain connects TRBV7-9 to TRBJ2-1; the match to TRBD2 covers 9 bases. CDR1 and CDR2 (germline): SEHNR, FQNEAQ (reference sequence). J lost 4 bases, V lost 1 base, and 2 bases had no gene match. There are 15 residues in the CDR3. CDR3 bases: TGTGCCAGCAGCTTAGGTAGCGGGAGATACAATGAGCAGTTCTTC. Its translation: CASSLGSGRYNEQFF.

This chain uses TRBV6-6 with TRBJ1-1; D not resolved. The germline V gene has CDR1 MNHNY and CDR2 SVGAGI (reference sequence). There are 15 residues in the CDR3. Trimming cost V 0 bases and J 2 bases, with 10 bases left between them. CDR3 sequence: CASSYSNRANTEAFF. DNA for the CDR3: TGTGCCAGCAGTTACTCGAATAGAGCTAACACTGAAGCTTTCTTT.

V gene TRBV28 combines with J gene TRBJ2-7, with TRBD1 matching over 8 bases. The CDR3 spans 12 residues. Germline V gene data show CDR1 as MDHEN and CDR2 as SYDVKM. The junction had 5 bases not matched to a gene; V was cut back by 8 bases and J by 5 bases. The CDR3 nucleotides read TGTGCCAGCTGGGACAGGTCCGACGAGCAGTACTTC. It is translated as CASWDRSDEQYF.

The rearrangement joins TRBV19 to TRBJ1-5; 8 positions match TRBD1. The CDR3 has 15 amino acids. The trim removed 4 bases at V and 6 bases at J, leaving 8 bases unmatched. The germline CDR1 and CDR2 sequences are LNHDA and SQIVND (reference sequence). This chain's CDR3 is CASSRMTGDGQPQHF. The CDR3 nucleotides read TGTGCCAGTAGTAGGATGACAGGGGATGGTCAGCCCCAGCATTTT.

V is TRBV28 and J is TRBJ2-5, with D perhaps TRBD2 (6 bases). The CDR3 loop spans 15 amino acids. Trimming left V 6 bases short and J 14 bases short, with 28 bases between. In germline, CDR1 is MDHEN, CDR2 SYDVKM. The CDR3 DNA follows: TGTGCCAGCAGCCCCCTTTTTGGAGGGAGCGGTTCGCCCTACTTC. Translated, it gives CASSPLFGGSGSPYF.

V and J are TRBV21-1 and TRBJ2-7; the D call of TRBD1 is as the table states it, not checked on the DNA. TRBV21-1 is termed a pseudogene. This CDR3 comprises 18 residues. CDR3 in amino acids: CASSNDGQGDRGSYEQYF. The CDR3 DNA reads TGTGCCAGCAGCAACGATGGACAGGGGGACAGAGGGTCCTACGAGCAGTACTTC.

This chain joins TRBV6-1 and TRBJ1-3; D might be TRBD1 (5 bases). Trimming removed 9 bases at V and 0 bases at J, with 12 bases between. The CDR3 length is 14 residues. In germline, CDR1 is MNHNS, CDR2 SASEGT. DNA for the CDR3: TGTGCCAGTGGGGACGGGAGCTCTGGAAACACCATATATTTT. Protein: CASGDGSSGNTIYF.

The gene calls are TRBV5-1 and TRBJ1-1; D ambiguous. The germline V and J ends were trimmed by 6 bases and 7 bases, with 10 bases remaining between them. The CDR3 is made up of 11 amino acids. Germline V CDR1 and CDR2: SGHRS, YFSETQ. This CDR3 reads CASTGSGEAFF. The CDR3 DNA sequence: TGCGCCAGCACCGGGTCCGGTGAAGCTTTCTTT. The variable domain in full, completed from reference TRBV5-1 and TRBJ1-1, reads KAGVTQTPRYLIKTRGQQVTLSCSPISGHRSVSWYQQTPGQGLQFLFEYFSETQRNKGNFPGRFSGRQFSNSRSEMNVSTLELGDSALYLCASTGSGEAFFGQGTRLTVV.

This clone has only a few counts. The chain has TRBV28 and TRBJ2-1; 8 nucleotides agree with TRBD1. This CDR3 is built from 14 residues. Germline V gene lookup returns CDR1 MDHEN and CDR2 SYDVKM. The J segment lost 5 bases and the V segment lost 4 bases, leaving 4 bases of the junction unmatched. In DNA, the CDR3 is TGTGCCAGCAGTTCATACAGGGGGAACAATGAGCAGTTCTTC. Its protein product is CASSSYRGNNEQFF.

The J gene is TRBJ2-7, the V gene TRBV7-3; 7 bases fit TRBD1. This CDR3 has 14 residues. Germline values: CDR1 SGHTA, CDR2 FQGTGA. Losses at the gene ends were 1 base for V and 3 bases for J; bases not matched to a gene: 3. CDR3 sequence reads: CASSLNPGGYEQYF. The CDR3 region has the DNA TGTGCCAGCAGCTTAAATCCAGGGGGCTACGAGCAGTACTTC.

This clone has just a few counts. The V gene is TRBV19, the J gene TRBJ2-5; 9 bases agree with TRBD1. Trimming took 4 bases from V and 5 from J; bases not matched to a gene: 8. Germline assignment: CDR1 LNHDA and CDR2 SQIVND (reference sequence). The CDR3 has 15 residues. The CDR3 region has the DNA TGTGCCAGTAGTAGCAACAGGGGGCGCTTGGAGACCCAGTACTTC. Amino acid sequence: CASSSNRGRLETQYF.

The count of this clone is one. This chain's CDR3 is CASSSSIGGTQYF. CDR3 bases: TGTGCCAGCAGTTCCTCGATAGGGGGTACGCAGTATTTT. This chain links TRBV2 with TRBJ2-3; D is perhaps TRBD1 (6 bases). Germline V CDR1 and CDR2: SNHLY, FYNNEI. The CDR3 consists of 13 residues. Trimming pared 5 bases from V and 8 bases from J, leaving 14 bases between.